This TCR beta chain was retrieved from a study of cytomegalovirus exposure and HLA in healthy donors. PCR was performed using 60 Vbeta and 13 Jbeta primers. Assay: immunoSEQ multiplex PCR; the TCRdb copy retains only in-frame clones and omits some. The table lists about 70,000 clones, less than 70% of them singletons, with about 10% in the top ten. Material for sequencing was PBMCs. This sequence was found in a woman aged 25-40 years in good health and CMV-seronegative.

CDR3 region: CASSCPPGTGYRGTEAFF. The CDR3 DNA sequence: TGTGCCAGCAGTTGCCCGCCCGGGACAGGGTATCGTGGCACTGAAGCTTTCTTT. The V gene is TRBV11-3, the J gene TRBJ1-1, with 9 positions matching TRBD1. Trimming cost V 6 bases and J 4 bases; bases outside gene matches: 18. Germline lookup yields CDR1 SGHNT and CDR2 YENEEA. CDR3 size: 18 residues.